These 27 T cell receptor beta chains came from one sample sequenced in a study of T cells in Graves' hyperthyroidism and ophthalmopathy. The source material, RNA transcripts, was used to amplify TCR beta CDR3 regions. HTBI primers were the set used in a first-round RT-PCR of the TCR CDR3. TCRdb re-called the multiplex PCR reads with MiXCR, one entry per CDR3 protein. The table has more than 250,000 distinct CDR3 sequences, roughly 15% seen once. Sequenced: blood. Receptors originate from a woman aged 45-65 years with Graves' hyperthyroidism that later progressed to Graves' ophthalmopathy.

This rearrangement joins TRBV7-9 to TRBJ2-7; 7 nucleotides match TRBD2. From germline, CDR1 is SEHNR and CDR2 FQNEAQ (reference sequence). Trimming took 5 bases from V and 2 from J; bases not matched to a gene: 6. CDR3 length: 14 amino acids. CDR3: CASSHGGGTYEQYF. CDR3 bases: TGTGCCAGCAGCCACGGCGGGGGAACCTACGAGCAGTACTTC.

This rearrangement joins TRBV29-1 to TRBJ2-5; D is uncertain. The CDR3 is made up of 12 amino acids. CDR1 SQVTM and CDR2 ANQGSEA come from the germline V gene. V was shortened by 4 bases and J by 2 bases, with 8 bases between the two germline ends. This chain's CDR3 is CSVAANQETQYF. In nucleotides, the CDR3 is TGCAGCGTTGCGGCAAATCAAGAGACCCAGTACTTC.

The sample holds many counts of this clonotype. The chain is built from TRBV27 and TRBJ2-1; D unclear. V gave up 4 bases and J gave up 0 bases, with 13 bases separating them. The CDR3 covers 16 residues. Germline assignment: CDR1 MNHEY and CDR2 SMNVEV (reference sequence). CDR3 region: CASSSISSASYNEQFF. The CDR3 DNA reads TGTGCCAGCAGTTCGATTTCGAGCGCCTCCTACAATGAGCAGTTCTTC.

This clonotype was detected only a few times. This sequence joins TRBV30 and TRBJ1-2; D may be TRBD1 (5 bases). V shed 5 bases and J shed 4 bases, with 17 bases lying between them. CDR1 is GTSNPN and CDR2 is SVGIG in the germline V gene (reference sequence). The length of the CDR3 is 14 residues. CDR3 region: CAWRLPGSLYGYTF. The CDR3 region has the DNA TGTGCCTGGCGCTTACCAGGGTCCCTCTATGGCTACACCTTC.

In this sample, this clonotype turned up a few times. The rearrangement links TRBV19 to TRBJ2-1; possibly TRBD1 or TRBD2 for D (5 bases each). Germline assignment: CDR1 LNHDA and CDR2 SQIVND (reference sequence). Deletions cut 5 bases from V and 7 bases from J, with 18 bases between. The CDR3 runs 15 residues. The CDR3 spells CASSLGAEPRNEQFF. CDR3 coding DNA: TGTGCCAGTAGTCTCGGGGCGGAACCTAGAAATGAGCAGTTCTTC. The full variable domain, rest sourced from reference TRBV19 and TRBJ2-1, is DGGITQSPKYLFRKEGQNVTLSCEQNLNHDAMYWYRQDPGQGLRLIYYSQIVNDFQKGDIAEGYSVSREKKESFPLTVTSAQKNPTAFYLCASSLGAEPRNEQFFGPGTRLTVL.

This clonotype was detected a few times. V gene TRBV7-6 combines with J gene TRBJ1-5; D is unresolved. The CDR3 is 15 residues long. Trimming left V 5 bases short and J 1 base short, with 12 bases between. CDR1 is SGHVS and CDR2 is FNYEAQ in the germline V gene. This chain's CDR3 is CASSPRVWSNQPQHF. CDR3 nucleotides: TGTGCCAGCAGCCCGCGGGTATGGAGCAATCAGCCCCAGCATTTT.

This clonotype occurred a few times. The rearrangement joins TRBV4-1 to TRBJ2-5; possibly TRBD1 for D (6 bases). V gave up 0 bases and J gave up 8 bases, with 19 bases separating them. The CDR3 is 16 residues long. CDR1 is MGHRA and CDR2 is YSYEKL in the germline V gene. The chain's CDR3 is CASSQDLYPGAETQYF. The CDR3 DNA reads TGCGCCAGCAGCCAAGATCTGTACCCAGGGGCAGAAACCCAGTACTTC.

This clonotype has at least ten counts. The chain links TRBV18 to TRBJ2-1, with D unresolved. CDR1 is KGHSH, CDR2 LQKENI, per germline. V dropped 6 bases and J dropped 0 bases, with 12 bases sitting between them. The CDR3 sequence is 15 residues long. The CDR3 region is CASSPLVSSYNEQFF. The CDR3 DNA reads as TGTGCCAGCTCCCCCCTGGTTAGCTCCTACAATGAGCAGTTCTTC.

The CDR3 spells CAWSVARTGRVYGNQPQHF. CDR3 coding DNA: TGTGCCTGGAGTGTGGCCCGGACAGGGAGGGTATATGGCAATCAGCCCCAGCATTTT. This sequence joins TRBV30 and TRBJ1-5, with 8 positions matching TRBD1. The CDR3 totals 19 residues. The V gene's germline CDR1 is GTSNPN and CDR2 SVGIG (reference sequence). V was pared by 0 bases and J by 2 bases, with 15 bases of the junction left unmatched.

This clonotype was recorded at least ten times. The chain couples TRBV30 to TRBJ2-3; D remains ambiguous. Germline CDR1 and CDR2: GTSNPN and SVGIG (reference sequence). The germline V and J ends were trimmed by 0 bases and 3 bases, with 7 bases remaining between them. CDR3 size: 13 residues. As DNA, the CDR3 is TGTGCCTGGAGTGTAATCCTTACAGATACGCAGTATTTT. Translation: CAWSVILTDTQYF.

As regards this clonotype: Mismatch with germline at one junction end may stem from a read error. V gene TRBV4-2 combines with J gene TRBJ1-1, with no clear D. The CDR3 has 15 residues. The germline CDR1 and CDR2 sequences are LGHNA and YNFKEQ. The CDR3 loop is CASSQANTENTEAFF. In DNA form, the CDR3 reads TGTGCCAGCAGCCAAGCGAACACCGAGAACACTGAGGCTTTCTTT.

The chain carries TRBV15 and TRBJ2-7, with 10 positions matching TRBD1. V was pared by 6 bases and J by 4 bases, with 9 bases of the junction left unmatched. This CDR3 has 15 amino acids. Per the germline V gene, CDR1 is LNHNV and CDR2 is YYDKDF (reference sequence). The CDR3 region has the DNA TGTGCCACCAGTAAATCCGGGACAGGGGTGTACGAGCAGTACTTC. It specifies CATSKSGTGVYEQYF.

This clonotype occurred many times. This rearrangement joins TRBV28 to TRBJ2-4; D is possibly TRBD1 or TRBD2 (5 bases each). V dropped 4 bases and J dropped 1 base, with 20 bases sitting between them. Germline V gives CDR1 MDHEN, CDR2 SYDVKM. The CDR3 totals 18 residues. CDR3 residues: CASSYPRSFRGAKNIQYF. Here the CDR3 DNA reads TGTGCCAGCAGTTACCCCAGATCCTTCCGGGGCGCCAAAAACATTCAGTACTTC. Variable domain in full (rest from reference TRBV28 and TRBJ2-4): DVKVTQSSRYLVKRTGEKVFLECVQDMDHENMFWYRQDPGLGLRLIYFSYDVKMKEKGDIPEGYSVSREKKERFSLILESASTNQTSMYLCASSYPRSFRGAKNIQYFGAGTRLSVL.

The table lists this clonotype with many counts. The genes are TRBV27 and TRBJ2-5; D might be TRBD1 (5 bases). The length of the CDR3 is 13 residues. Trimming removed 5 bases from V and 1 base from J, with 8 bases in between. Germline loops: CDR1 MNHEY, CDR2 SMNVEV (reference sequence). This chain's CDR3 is CASSMTVQETQYF. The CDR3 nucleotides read TGTGCCAGCAGTATGACAGTCCAAGAGACCCAGTACTTC.

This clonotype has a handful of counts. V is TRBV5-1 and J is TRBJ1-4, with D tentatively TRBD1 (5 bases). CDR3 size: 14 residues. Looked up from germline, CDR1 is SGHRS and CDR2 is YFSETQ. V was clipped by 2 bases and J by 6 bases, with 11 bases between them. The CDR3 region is CASSFFGTDEKLFF. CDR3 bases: TGCGCCAGCAGCTTTTTCGGGACGGATGAAAAACTGTTTTTT.

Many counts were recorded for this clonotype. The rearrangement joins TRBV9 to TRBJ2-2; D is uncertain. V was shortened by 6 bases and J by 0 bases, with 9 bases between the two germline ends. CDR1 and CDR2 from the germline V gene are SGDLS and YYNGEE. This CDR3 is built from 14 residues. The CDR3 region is CASKGDPNTGELFF. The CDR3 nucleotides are TGTGCCAGCAAAGGAGACCCGAACACCGGGGAGCTGTTTTTT.

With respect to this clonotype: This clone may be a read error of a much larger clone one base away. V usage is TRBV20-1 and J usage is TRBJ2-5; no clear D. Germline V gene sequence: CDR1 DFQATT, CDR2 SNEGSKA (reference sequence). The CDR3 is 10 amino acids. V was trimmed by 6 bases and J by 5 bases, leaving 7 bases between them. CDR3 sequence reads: CSANTETQYF. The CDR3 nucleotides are TGCAGTGCCAACACCGAGACCCAGTACTTC.

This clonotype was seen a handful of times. The DNA for the CDR3 is TGTGCCAGCAGCCCGATACCTGCTAGCTCCTACAATGAGCAGTTCTTC. Translating it yields CASSPIPASSYNEQFF. The chain uses TRBV7-3 and TRBJ2-1; no definite D call. CDR1 is SGHTA and CDR2 is FQGTGA in the germline V gene. Trimming cost V 5 bases and J 0 bases, with 14 bases left between them. The length of the CDR3 is 16 residues.

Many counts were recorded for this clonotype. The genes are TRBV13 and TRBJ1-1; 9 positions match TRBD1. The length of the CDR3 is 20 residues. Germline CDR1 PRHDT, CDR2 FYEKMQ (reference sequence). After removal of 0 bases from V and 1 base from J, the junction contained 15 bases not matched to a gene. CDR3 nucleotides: TGTGCCAGCAGCTTAGGACGGGACAGGGCAGCGTATCTTTGGAACACTGAAGCTTTCTTT. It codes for CASSLGRDRAAYLWNTEAFF.

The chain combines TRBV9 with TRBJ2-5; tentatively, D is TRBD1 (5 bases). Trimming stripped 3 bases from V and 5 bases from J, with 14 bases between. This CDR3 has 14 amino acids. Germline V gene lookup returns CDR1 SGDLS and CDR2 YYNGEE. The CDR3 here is CASSGPQGYETQYF. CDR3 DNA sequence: TGTGCCAGCAGCGGCCCCCAGGGATACGAGACCCAGTACTTC.

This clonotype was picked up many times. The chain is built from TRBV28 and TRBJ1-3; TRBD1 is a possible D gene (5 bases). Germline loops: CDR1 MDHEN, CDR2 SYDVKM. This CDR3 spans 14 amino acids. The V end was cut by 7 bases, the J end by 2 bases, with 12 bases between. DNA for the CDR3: TGTGCCAGCACCCCGGGGGGTACTGGAAACACCATATATTTT. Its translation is CASTPGGTGNTIYF.

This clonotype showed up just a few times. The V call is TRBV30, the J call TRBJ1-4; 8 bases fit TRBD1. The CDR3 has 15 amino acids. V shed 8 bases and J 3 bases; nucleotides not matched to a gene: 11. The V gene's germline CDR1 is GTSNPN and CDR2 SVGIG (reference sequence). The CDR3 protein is CAQSGQGASNEKLFF. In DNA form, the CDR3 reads TGTGCCCAGAGCGGGCAGGGGGCCTCTAATGAAAAACTGTTTTTT. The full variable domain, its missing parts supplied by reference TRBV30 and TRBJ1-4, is SQTIHQWPATLVQPVGSPLSLECTVEGTSNPNLYWYRQAAGRGLQLLFYSVGIGQISSEVPQNLSASRPQDRQFILSSKKLLLSDSGFYLCAQSGQGASNEKLFFGSGTQLSVL.

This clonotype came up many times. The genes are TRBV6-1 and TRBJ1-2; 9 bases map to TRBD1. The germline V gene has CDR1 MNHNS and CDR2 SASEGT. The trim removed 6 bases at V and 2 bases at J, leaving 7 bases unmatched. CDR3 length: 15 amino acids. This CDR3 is CASSALTGGNYGYTF. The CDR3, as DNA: TGTGCCAGCAGCGCGTTGACAGGGGGAAACTATGGCTACACCTTC.

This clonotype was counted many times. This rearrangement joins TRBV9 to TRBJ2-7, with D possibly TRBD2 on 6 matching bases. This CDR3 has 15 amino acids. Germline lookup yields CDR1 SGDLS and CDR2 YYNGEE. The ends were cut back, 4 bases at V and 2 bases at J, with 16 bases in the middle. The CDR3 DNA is TGTGCCAGCAGCCCCTTACTAGCAGCTACCTACGAGCAGTACTTC. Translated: CASSPLLAATYEQYF.

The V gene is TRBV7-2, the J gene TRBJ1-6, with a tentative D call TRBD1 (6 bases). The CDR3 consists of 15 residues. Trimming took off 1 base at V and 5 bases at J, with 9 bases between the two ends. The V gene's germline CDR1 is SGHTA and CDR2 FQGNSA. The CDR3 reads CASSLGWTDNSPLHF. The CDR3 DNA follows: TGTGCCAGCAGCTTAGGCTGGACAGATAATTCACCCCTCCACTTT.

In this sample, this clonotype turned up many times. This CDR3 is CASRGTSGTFYEQYF. CDR3 sequence (DNA): TGCGCCAGCAGAGGTACTAGCGGGACTTTCTACGAGCAGTACTTC. The chain combines TRBV5-1 with TRBJ2-7; 10 positions agree with TRBD2. The V gene's germline CDR1 is SGHRS and CDR2 YFSETQ. This CDR3 spans 15 amino acids. V trimming: 5 bases; J trimming: 3 bases; junction bases outside the gene matches: 8.

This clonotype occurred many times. The CDR3 nucleotides read TGTGCCAGCAGCCCAGGACGGGCCCTTCGCGGCTACACCTTC. Protein sequence: CASSPGRALRGYTF. J is TRBJ1-2 and V is TRBV27; D unclear. CDR3 size: 14 residues. The V gene lost 6 bases and the J gene lost 8 bases, with 19 bases spanning the gap. Germline values: CDR1 MNHEY, CDR2 SMNVEV (reference sequence).